These 22 T cell receptor beta chains were sequenced from one sample in a study of T cells in Graves' hyperthyroidism and ophthalmopathy. What was amplified from RNA transcripts were TCR beta CDR3 regions. TCR CDR3 underwent first-round RT-PCR with the HTBI primer set. TCRdb called the multiplex PCR reads again in MiXCR, with one record for every CDR3 protein. The data hold 750,000 to 900,000 distinct CDR3 sequences, with about 38% observed a single time. The sequenced sample consisted of blood. The receptors were gathered from a man between 18 and 29 years old with Graves' hyperthyroidism.

This chain joins TRBV20-1 and TRBJ1-1; D possibly corresponds to TRBD1 (5 bases). The CDR3 loop spans 13 amino acids. The germline gives CDR1 DFQATT, CDR2 SNEGSKA (reference sequence). V was shortened by 1 base and J by 3 bases, with 9 bases between the two germline ends. CDR3 in amino acids: CSARGAGYTEAFF. The CDR3 nucleotides are TGCAGTGCTAGAGGTGCAGGGTACACTGAAGCTTTCTTT.

The chain carries TRBV5-1 and TRBJ2-7, with a tentative D call TRBD1 (5 bases). V shed 4 bases and J shed 2 bases, with 10 bases lying between them. This CDR3 has 13 residues. Germline CDR1 reads SGHRS; CDR2 reads YFSETQ. CDR3 loop: CASSPGNTYEQYF. DNA of the CDR3: TGCGCCAGCAGCCCAGGGAACACCTACGAGCAGTACTTC. Variable domain in full (rest from reference TRBV5-1 and TRBJ2-7): KAGVTQTPRYLIKTRGQQVTLSCSPISGHRSVSWYQQTPGQGLQFLFEYFSETQRNKGNFPGRFSGRQFSNSRSEMNVSTLELGDSALYLCASSPGNTYEQYFGPGTRLTVT.

In its sample, this clonotype was seen many times. The chain is built from TRBV2 and TRBJ1-5; D remains unclear. Germline values: CDR1 SNHLY, CDR2 FYNNEI. This CDR3 is built from 14 residues. The V end was cut by 6 bases, the J end by 4 bases, with 13 bases between. DNA of the CDR3: TGTGCCAGCAGCCCAGGAGTATGGAATCAGCCCCAGCATTTT. Translated, it gives CASSPGVWNQPQHF.

This clonotype was recorded at least ten times. This sequence joins TRBV20-1 and TRBJ1-3; D unclear. Germline values: CDR1 DFQATT, CDR2 SNEGSKA (reference sequence). The CDR3 is 13 amino acids. Trimming took off 4 bases at V and 2 bases at J, with 9 bases between the two ends. The CDR3 bases are TGCAGTGCTAAGACATTAACTGGAAACACCATATATTTT. Its translation is CSAKTLTGNTIYF.

This clonotype has more than one count but fewer than ten. The genes are TRBV6-6 and TRBJ1-6; 7 positions match TRBD1. The CDR3 is 14 amino acids. The V segment lost 8 bases and the J segment 5 bases; nucleotides outside the gene matches: 6. Germline CDR1 reads MNHNY; CDR2 reads SVGAGI (reference sequence). Here the CDR3 reads CASGGGEDNSPLHF. The DNA for the CDR3 is TGTGCCAGCGGAGGGGGCGAGGATAATTCACCCCTCCACTTT.

V is TRBV19 and J is TRBJ1-2; perhaps TRBD1 as D (5 bases). Looked up from germline, CDR1 is LNHDA and CDR2 is SQIVND (reference sequence). The CDR3 spans 12 residues. V lost 6 bases and J 4 bases, leaving 9 bases between the germline ends. The CDR3 loop reads CASRGETYGYTF. DNA for the CDR3: TGTGCCAGTAGGGGGGAAACCTATGGCTACACCTTC.

The chain recombines TRBV11-2 with TRBJ2-7; weak D call: TRBD2 (6 bases). CDR1 is SGHAT, CDR2 FQNNGV, per germline. The CDR3 totals 12 residues. V was cut by 5 bases and J by 12 bases, with 17 bases left in between. The CDR3 region is CASSGGTDPPYF. CDR3 in DNA: TGTGCCAGCAGCGGCGGGACGGATCCGCCGTACTTC.

Comments on this clonotype: With a much larger clone just one base away, this may be a read error. The V gene is TRBV7-9, the J gene TRBJ1-4; no clear D. Germline V gene sequence: CDR1 SEHNR, CDR2 FQNEAQ (reference sequence). V was trimmed by 4 bases and J by 6 bases, leaving 9 bases between them. The CDR3 loop spans 13 amino acids. CDR3 sequence: CASSSAYYEKLFF. DNA for the CDR3: TGTGCCAGCAGCTCAGCTTACTATGAAAAACTGTTTTTT. Full variable domain (outside the CDR3, taken from reference TRBV7-9 and TRBJ1-4): DTGVSQNPRHKITKRGQNVTFRCDPISEHNRLYWYRQTLGQGPEFLTYFQNEAQLEKSRLLSDRFSAERPKGSFSTLEIQRTEQGDSAMYLCASSSAYYEKLFFGSGTQLSVL.

The gene calls are TRBV11-2 and TRBJ2-7, with TRBD2 matching over 7 bases. The CDR3 covers 15 residues. The germline CDR1 and CDR2 sequences are SGHAT and FQNNGV. With V trimmed by 3 bases and J by 0 bases, 5 bases remained unmatched. CDR3 residues: CASSFPGGFSYEQYF. In nucleotides, the CDR3 is TGTGCCAGCAGCTTTCCCGGGGGGTTCTCCTACGAGCAGTACTTC.

This clonotype occurred many times. This chain uses TRBV10-3 with TRBJ2-5; 8 positions agree with TRBD1. In germline, CDR1 is ENHRY, CDR2 SYGVKD. The CDR3 covers 13 residues. Trimming cost V 6 bases and J 4 bases; bases outside gene matches: 4. The CDR3: CAIRTGESETQYF. CDR3 DNA: TGTGCCATCAGGACAGGGGAGTCAGAGACCCAGTACTTC.

The chain employs TRBV6-5 and TRBJ1-5; 8 bases map to TRBD1. The CDR3 has 15 amino acids. The junction had 3 bases not matched to a gene; V was cut back by 0 bases and J by 5 bases. The germline V gene has CDR1 MNHEY and CDR2 SVGAGI. The CDR3 loop is CASSYSTGAHQPQHF. DNA for the CDR3: TGTGCCAGCAGTTACTCGACAGGGGCTCATCAGCCCCAGCATTTT.

Of note for this clonotype: A much larger clone differs by one base, so this may be a read error. The rearrangement uses TRBV7-9 and TRBJ1-4, with D possibly TRBD1 on 5 matching bases. Trimming cost V 6 bases and J 5 bases, with 10 bases left between them. Germline V gives CDR1 SEHNR, CDR2 FQNEAQ (reference sequence). The CDR3 spans 13 residues. CDR3 region: CASRAEGNEKLFF. The DNA of the CDR3 is TGTGCCAGCAGGGCAGAGGGGAATGAAAAACTGTTTTTT.

This clonotype was found a few times. The chain links TRBV5-4 to TRBJ1-6, with 8 bases that match TRBD1. This CDR3 has 15 residues. Germline V gene sequence: CDR1 SGHNT, CDR2 YYREEE (reference sequence). Unmatched junction bases numbered 6, after V lost 4 bases and J lost 6 bases. DNA for the CDR3: TGTGCCAGCAGCCTGATGACAGGGGCTAATTCACCCCTCCACTTT. Its translation is CASSLMTGANSPLHF.

This clonotype has a count of ten or more. The chain recombines TRBV12-3 or TRBV12-4 with TRBJ1-1; D uncertain. This CDR3 is 13 amino acids long. With 3 bases removed from V and 5 bases from J, the gap between germline ends came to 10 bases. CDR3 in DNA: TGTGCCAGCAGTTTTTCCGTGTTGACTGAAGCTTTCTTT. Its translation is CASSFSVLTEAFF.

The chain employs TRBV9 and TRBJ2-2; no firm D call. The length of the CDR3 is 16 residues. V gave up 0 bases and J gave up 0 bases, with 9 bases separating them. The germline V gene encodes CDR1 SGDLS and CDR2 YYNGEE. CDR3 residues: CASSVEWSPNTGELFF. The CDR3 bases are TGTGCCAGCAGCGTAGAGTGGAGCCCGAACACCGGGGAGCTGTTTTTT.

This clonotype was counted only a few times. The J gene is TRBJ1-1, the V gene TRBV27; D not certain. CDR1 and CDR2 from the germline V gene are MNHEY and SMNVEV (reference sequence). This CDR3 is built from 14 residues. V lost 3 bases and J lost 3, with 11 bases in between. Here the CDR3 reads CASSFGFGYTEAFF. The CDR3 DNA reads as TGTGCCAGCAGTTTCGGGTTTGGCTACACTGAAGCTTTCTTT.

Remarks on this clonotype: A much larger clonotype is one base distant, so this may be a read error. The V gene is TRBV29-1, the J gene TRBJ2-7, with TRBD2 matching 12 bases. The CDR3 covers 17 residues. The germline gives CDR1 SQVTM, CDR2 ANQGSEA. The junction had 8 bases not matched to a gene; V was cut back by 0 bases and J by 2 bases. The CDR3 loop reads CSVEDPRTSGAPYEQYF. CDR3 in DNA: TGCAGCGTTGAAGATCCCAGGACTAGCGGGGCACCCTACGAGCAGTACTTC.

This clonotype was found a few times. The CDR3 DNA follows: TGCAGCGTCCAGGTCAGATCTAACTATGGCTACACCTTC. Translating gives CSVQVRSNYGYTF. V is TRBV29-1 and J is TRBJ1-2; the D is unclear. CDR1 is SQVTM and CDR2 is ANQGSEA in the germline V gene. CDR3 length: 13 residues. The V end was cut by 6 bases, the J end by 0 bases, with 11 bases between. The full variable domain, completed using reference TRBV29-1 and TRBJ1-2, is SAVISQKPSRDICQRGTSLTIQCQVDSQVTMMFWYRQQPGQSLTLIATANQGSEATYESGFVIDKFPISRPNLTFSTLTVSNMSPEDSSIYLCSVQVRSNYGYTFGSGTRLTVV.

On this clonotype: A read error may explain this, as a much larger clone is one base away. Without the conserved terminal phenylalanine or tryptophan, this CDR3 likely stems from a read error. J is TRBJ2-7 and V is TRBV10-3; D gene ambiguous. Trimming cost V 7 bases and J 5 bases, with 6 bases left between them. The CDR3 contains 10 residues. The germline V gene encodes CDR1 ENHRY and CDR2 SYGVKD. The chain's CDR3 is CAIIVHEQYL. Here the CDR3 DNA reads TGTGCCATCATTGTCCACGAGCAGTACCTC.

The chain combines TRBV20-1 with TRBJ2-5; 7 bases map to TRBD1. Trimming took 5 bases from V and 11 from J; bases not matched to a gene: 8. The CDR3 sequence is 11 residues long. CDR1 DFQATT and CDR2 SNEGSKA come from the germline V gene (reference sequence). CDR3 sequence (DNA): TGCAGTGCTCTCCAACAGGGGAATCAGTACTTC. Encoded protein: CSALQQGNQYF.

This clonotype appeared many times. V gene TRBV6-2 or TRBV6-3 combines with J gene TRBJ2-7; 8 bases match TRBD1. Germline loops: CDR1 MNHEY, CDR2 SVGEGT. CDR3 length: 15 amino acids. The ends lost 0 bases at V and 7 bases at J; junction bases unmatched: 8. As DNA, the CDR3 is TGTGCCAGCAGTTACTCGAGCCAGGGGGCGGCTGAGCAGTACTTC. This codes for CASSYSSQGAAEQYF.

The V and J genes are TRBV12-3 or TRBV12-4 and TRBJ2-7; no definite D call. Between the trimmed V and J ends, which lost 2 bases and 6 bases, there was a span of 8 bases. The CDR3 sequence is 12 residues long. The CDR3 loop reads CASSLSRTEQYF. The CDR3 DNA reads as TGTGCCAGCAGTTTATCCCGGACCGAGCAGTACTTC.